These 25 T cell receptor beta chains were all obtained from the same sample, sequenced in a study of blood T cell repertoires in COVID-19. Produced via immunoSEQ multiplex PCR; TCRdb's table is partial and in-frame only. The table includes 210,000 or so clones, 88% detected once. Sequenced material: peripheral blood. Receptor source: a man between 18 and 29 years old with active or convalescent COVID-19.

V gene TRBV7-8 combines with J gene TRBJ1-2; no clear D. The CDR3 has 13 residues. The germline CDR1 and CDR2 sequences are SGHVS and FQNEAQ. Trimming took off 1 base at V and 2 bases at J, with 5 bases between the two ends. The CDR3 bases are TGTGCCAGCAGCTTAGAAGCGAACTATGGCTACACCTTC. This translates into CASSLEANYGYTF.

The V and J genes are TRBV21-1 and TRBJ1-1; TRBD1 was called by the table and not checked on the DNA. TRBV21-1 is shown as a pseudogene. The CDR3 loop spans 14 amino acids. CDR3 in amino acids: CASSNRGLNTEAFF. In DNA, the CDR3 is TGTGCCAGCAGCAACAGGGGGCTGAACACTGAAGCTTTCTTT.

Written as DNA, the CDR3 is TGTGCCAGCTCACCCGGACAGGGGAAGAACACTGAAGCTTTCTTT. This gives the protein CASSPGQGKNTEAFF. The V gene is TRBV18, the J gene TRBJ1-1; 9 bases are a match to TRBD1. Trimming removed 3 bases from V and 1 base from J; junction bases left unmatched: 3. The germline V gene has CDR1 KGHSH and CDR2 LQKENI. There are 15 residues in the CDR3.

This clone was recorded a few times. This sequence joins TRBV6-5 and TRBJ1-2; D ambiguous. With 10 bases removed from V and 6 bases from J, the gap between germline ends came to 18 bases. Germline CDR1 is MNHEY and CDR2 is SVGAGI. The CDR3 is 13 residues long. This CDR3 is CATQLGRENGYTF. CDR3 nucleotides: TGTGCCACCCAACTAGGCCGCGAGAATGGCTACACCTTC.

V and J are TRBV4-1 and TRBJ1-4; D call uncertain. The germline V gene has CDR1 MGHRA and CDR2 YSYEKL. This CDR3 comprises 16 residues. V lost 0 bases to trimming and J lost 4 bases, with 12 bases between them. The chain's CDR3 is CASSQDPVDSNEKLFF. The CDR3 DNA reads as TGCGCCAGCAGCCAAGATCCCGTAGATAGTAATGAAAAACTGTTTTTT.

This clone was seen just once. This chain links TRBV5-5 with TRBJ2-1; D is uncertain. V was shortened by 5 bases and J by 0 bases, with 15 bases between the two germline ends. This CDR3 contains 16 residues. The V gene's germline CDR1 is SGHKS and CDR2 YYEKEE (reference sequence). CDR3 loop: CASRFTLVHSYNEQFF. DNA of the CDR3: TGTGCCAGCAGGTTCACTCTAGTTCACTCCTACAATGAGCAGTTCTTC.

The chain combines TRBV5-4 with TRBJ1-1; TRBD1 agrees at 7 bases. CDR1 and CDR2 (germline): SGHNT, YYREEE (reference sequence). The CDR3 consists of 18 residues. Trimming at V came to 0 bases and at J to 4 bases, leaving 15 bases not matched to a gene. This CDR3 is CASSLAQYRGPMGTEAFF. CDR3 DNA: TGTGCCAGCAGCTTGGCTCAATACAGGGGCCCCATGGGCACTGAAGCTTTCTTT.

The rearrangement uses TRBV6-5 and TRBJ1-2; D may be TRBD1 (5 bases). V gave up 7 bases and J gave up 2 bases, with 14 bases separating them. This CDR3 spans 14 amino acids. Germline V gene lookup returns CDR1 MNHEY and CDR2 SVGAGI. CDR3 sequence (DNA): TGTGCCAGCATCCCCACAGGCGTAAACTATGGCTACACCTTC. This codes for CASIPTGVNYGYTF.

The rearrangement links TRBV7-9 to TRBJ2-1; 13 nucleotides agree with TRBD2. V shed 4 bases, J shed 2 bases, and the junction held 8 bases outside the gene matches. Germline V gene lookup returns CDR1 SEHNR and CDR2 FQNEAQ (reference sequence). The CDR3 totals 18 residues. The CDR3 loop reads CASSSGLAGVGAYNEQFF. CDR3 nucleotide sequence: TGTGCCAGCAGCTCCGGACTAGCGGGAGTAGGAGCCTACAATGAGCAGTTCTTC.

J is TRBJ2-3 and V is TRBV20-1; D is uncertain. CDR1 DFQATT and CDR2 SNEGSKA come from the germline V gene (reference sequence). V lost 4 bases, J lost 6 bases, and 8 bases lay in between. The CDR3 totals 11 residues. DNA for the CDR3: TGCAGTGCTAATCAAGCCGATACGCAGTATTTT. Protein product: CSANQADTQYF.

V is TRBV11-2 and J is TRBJ2-1; 7 nucleotides agree with TRBD2. The CDR3 contains 15 residues. V lost 5 bases, J lost 1 base, and 5 bases stayed unmatched. CDR1 and CDR2 (germline): SGHAT, FQNNGV. CDR3 in amino acids: CASSRLGGSYNEQFF. CDR3 DNA: TGTGCCAGCAGCCGCCTGGGGGGGTCCTACAATGAGCAGTTCTTC. Looking up the rest from reference TRBV11-2 and TRBJ2-1 gives the full variable domain: EAGVAQSPRYKIIEKRQSVAFWCNPISGHATLYWYQQILGQGPKLLIQFQNNGVVDDSQLPKDRFSAERLKGVDSTLKIQPAKLEDSAVYLCASSRLGGSYNEQFFGPGTRLTVL.

V and J are TRBV11-2 and TRBJ1-4; D remains ambiguous. The CDR3 contains 17 residues. V lost 0 bases and J lost 4, with 15 bases in between. CDR1 and CDR2 from the germline V gene are SGHAT and FQNNGV. This CDR3 reads CASSLDLTNPLNEKLFF. As DNA, the CDR3 is TGTGCCAGCAGCTTAGATCTTACCAATCCACTTAATGAAAAACTGTTTTTT. Based on the CDR3 plus reference TRBV11-2 and TRBJ1-4, the full variable domain is EAGVAQSPRYKIIEKRQSVAFWCNPISGHATLYWYQQILGQGPKLLIQFQNNGVVDDSQLPKDRFSAERLKGVDSTLKIQPAKLEDSAVYLCASSLDLTNPLNEKLFFGSGTQLSVL.

The rearrangement links TRBV7-6 to TRBJ1-1; TRBD1 agrees at 8 bases. The CDR3 sequence is 17 residues long. CDR1 is SGHVS and CDR2 is FNYEAQ in the germline V gene. V lost 1 base to trimming and J lost 1 base; unmatched junction nucleotides: 8. This chain's CDR3 is CASSLGTGFAKNTEAFF. CDR3 DNA: TGTGCCAGCAGCTTAGGGACAGGGTTTGCAAAGAACACTGAAGCTTTCTTT. Using reference TRBV7-6 and TRBJ1-1 for the parts outside the CDR3, the full variable domain is GAGVSQSPRYKVTKRGQDVALRCDPISGHVSLYWYRQALGQGPEFLTYFNYEAQQDKSGLPNDRFSAERPEGSISTLTIQRTEQRDSAMYRCASSLGTGFAKNTEAFFGQGTRLTVV.

The rearrangement uses TRBV6-1 and TRBJ1-6, with D possibly TRBD1 on 6 matching bases. V was trimmed by 1 base and J by 9 bases, leaving 16 bases between them. CDR1 MNHNS and CDR2 SASEGT come from the germline V gene. The CDR3 totals 16 residues. The CDR3 protein is CASSEGVGGLASPLHF. The CDR3 DNA follows: TGTGCCAGCAGTGAAGGGGTGGGGGGGCTCGCTTCACCCCTCCACTTT.

This chain links TRBV6-5 with TRBJ1-3; possibly TRBD1 for D (6 bases). This CDR3 contains 15 residues. Trimming shortened V by 0 bases and J by 4 bases, and 10 bases separated the two germline ends. In germline, CDR1 is MNHEY, CDR2 SVGAGI. The CDR3 here is CASSYSGGLGNTIYF. The CDR3 DNA is TGTGCCAGCAGTTACTCGGGGGGGCTGGGAAACACCATATATTTT.

CDR3 protein: CASSLGGTANEQFF. The DNA of the CDR3 is TGTGCCAGCAGCTTGGGAGGCACTGCGAATGAGCAGTTCTTC. V usage is TRBV5-6 and J usage is TRBJ2-1, with no clear D. Germline lookup yields CDR1 SGHDT and CDR2 YYEEEE. The CDR3 loop spans 14 amino acids. Trimming shortened V by 0 bases and J by 7 bases, and 11 bases separated the two germline ends. The whole variable domain, filled in from reference TRBV5-6 and TRBJ2-1, reads DAGVTQSPTHLIKTRGQQVTLRCSPKSGHDTVSWYQQALGQGPQFIFQYYEEEERQRGNFPDRFSGHQFPNYSSELNVNALLLGDSALYLCASSLGGTANEQFFGPGTRLTVL.

In this sample, this clone turned up once. The chain uses TRBV10-3 and TRBJ1-1, with TRBD1 matching over 10 bases. The CDR3 consists of 14 residues. V lost 7 bases and J lost 1; bases outside the gene matches: 3. Germline V gene sequence: CDR1 ENHRY, CDR2 SYGVKD. Here the CDR3 DNA reads TGTGCCATCACACGGGACAGGGGGAACACTGAAGCTTTCTTT. It codes for CAITRDRGNTEAFF.

The J gene is TRBJ1-6, the V gene TRBV30; 9 positions match TRBD1. The CDR3 runs to 14 residues. Germline V gene sequence: CDR1 GTSNPN, CDR2 SVGIG (reference sequence). V lost 4 bases and J lost 10; bases outside the gene matches: 8. In DNA form, the CDR3 reads TGTGCCTGGAATGCGGGACAGGGAAGCTCACCCCTCCACTTT. Amino acids: CAWNAGQGSSPLHF.

The chain is built from TRBV10-3 and TRBJ1-1; 8 nucleotides agree with TRBD1. Germline lookup yields CDR1 ENHRY and CDR2 SYGVKD. V trimming: 5 bases; J trimming: 11 bases; junction bases outside the gene matches: 10. This CDR3 region has 13 residues. CDR3 coding DNA: TGTGCCATCAGTCCGGGACAGGAGCGTCGGGCTTTCTTT. This translates into CAISPGQERRAFF.

This chain links TRBV14 with TRBJ2-3, with D tentatively TRBD2 (6 bases). Trimming took off 4 bases at V and 0 bases at J, with 17 bases between the two ends. This CDR3 region has 17 residues. Germline CDR1 is SGHDN and CDR2 is FVKESK. The DNA of the CDR3 is TGTGCCAGCAGCCCCGCCGGTTCGGGAGTAAGCACAGATACGCAGTATTTT. Translation gives CASSPAGSGVSTDTQYF.

V is TRBV5-5 and J is TRBJ2-1; D is perhaps TRBD2 (6 bases). This CDR3 region has 16 residues. V lost 2 bases and J 0 bases, leaving 12 bases between the germline ends. The germline CDR1 and CDR2 sequences are SGHKS and YYEKEE (reference sequence). The CDR3 bases are TGTGCCAGCAGCTTTGGGCGGGGCGGCTCCTACAATGAGCAGTTCTTC. Protein: CASSFGRGGSYNEQFF.

The chain has TRBV4-1 and TRBJ1-2, with D possibly TRBD1 on 5 matching bases. V was cut by 4 bases and J by 7 bases, with 19 bases left in between. The germline V gene has CDR1 MGHRA and CDR2 YSYEKL. There are 15 residues in the CDR3. CDR3 sequence: CASSRTGTEPSGYTF. The CDR3, as DNA: TGCGCCAGCAGCCGTACCGGGACTGAACCTTCTGGCTACACCTTC.

This chain joins TRBV28 and TRBJ2-1; 9 positions match TRBD2. V dropped 1 base and J dropped 8; count of bases not matched to a gene: 6. Looked up from germline, CDR1 is MDHEN and CDR2 is SYDVKM. The CDR3 covers 15 residues. The CDR3 coding sequence is TGTGCCAGCAGTTTATTAGCTAGCGGGACCTATGAGCAGTTCTTC. It codes for CASSLLASGTYEQFF.

This chain links TRBV28 with TRBJ1-4; D possibly corresponds to TRBD1 (5 bases). Germline lookup yields CDR1 MDHEN and CDR2 SYDVKM. The CDR3 consists of 14 residues. The V gene lost 2 bases and the J gene lost 8 bases, with 12 bases spanning the gap. The CDR3 protein is CASSLARGGEKLFF. The CDR3 DNA reads TGTGCCAGCAGTTTAGCCCGTGGGGGGGAAAAACTGTTTTTT.

The chain couples TRBV7-2 to TRBJ2-3, with 10 positions matching TRBD2. The CDR3 covers 12 residues. CDR1 and CDR2 (germline): SGHTA, FQGNSA. Losses at the gene ends were 2 bases for V and 15 bases for J; bases not matched to a gene: 5. The CDR3 is CASSLSGGVRYF. CDR3 sequence (DNA): TGTGCCAGCAGCTTAAGCGGGGGGGTTCGATATTTT.